This passage covers 14 T cell receptor beta chains from one sample sequenced in a study of blood T cell repertoires in COVID-19. Some clones are missing from TCRdb's copy, which holds only in-frame ones; the method was immunoSEQ multiplex PCR. The table has some 240,000 clones, around 84% seen once. Sequenced material: peripheral blood. These TCRs come from a human donor in a cohort sampled during active COVID-19.

This clone showed up just once. The same CDR3 is also encoded by other DNA sequences in this sample. This chain uses TRBV28 with TRBJ1-2; D is perhaps TRBD1 (5 bases). Germline CDR1 is MDHEN and CDR2 is SYDVKM. Trimming stripped 2 bases from V and 4 bases from J, with 11 bases between. This CDR3 comprises 14 residues. The CDR3 is CASSLGGVGYGYTF. The CDR3 DNA is TGTGCCAGCAGTTTAGGGGGGGTCGGCTATGGCTACACCTTC.

The chain employs TRBV4-3 and TRBJ2-2, with a weak D call TRBD2 (6 bases). CDR3 length: 15 residues. Germline loops: CDR1 LGHNA, CDR2 YSLEER. The V end was cut by 0 bases, the J end by 4 bases, with 9 bases between. In DNA form, the CDR3 reads TGCGCCAGCAGCCAAGAATCCGGGGGCACCGGGGAGCTGTTTTTT. It encodes CASSQESGGTGELFF.

The chain carries TRBV27 and TRBJ1-2; the D gene is possibly TRBD1 (6 bases). Looked up from germline, CDR1 is MNHEY and CDR2 is SMNVEV (reference sequence). This CDR3 is 15 amino acids long. The ends were cut back, 10 bases at V and 8 bases at J, with 26 bases in the middle. The CDR3 reads CATSSGTLADEGYTF. As DNA, the CDR3 is TGTGCCACCTCGTCCGGGACACTCGCCGATGAGGGCTACACCTTC.

This sequence joins TRBV19 and TRBJ2-1; D might be TRBD2 (6 bases). The CDR3 consists of 15 residues. V lost 7 bases and J 1 base, leaving 14 bases between the germline ends. The V gene's germline CDR1 is LNHDA and CDR2 SQIVND (reference sequence). CDR3 sequence reads: CASIGLSSSYNEQFF. In DNA, the CDR3 is TGTGCCAGTATAGGACTATCCTCATCCTACAATGAGCAGTTCTTC.

This clone was detected only a few times. The chain is built from TRBV4-2 and TRBJ2-5; 9 nucleotides align to TRBD2. Germline CDR1 LGHNA, CDR2 YNFKEQ. Losses at the gene ends were 0 bases for V and 6 bases for J; bases not matched to a gene: 8. The CDR3 is made up of 16 amino acids. CDR3 DNA: TGTGCCAGCAGCCAAGATTGGCGGGGGGGCGCGAAGACCCAGTACTTC. This encodes CASSQDWRGGAKTQYF.

The chain links TRBV5-6 to TRBJ1-6; D not resolved. The CDR3 is 15 residues long. Trimming left V 5 bases short and J 8 bases short, with 17 bases between. Germline V gene lookup returns CDR1 SGHDT and CDR2 YYEEEE. The CDR3 coding sequence is TGTGCCAGCAGGGTCAACAGTTTAGACGATTCACCCCTCCACTTT. It codes for CASRVNSLDDSPLHF.

This sequence joins TRBV5-5 and TRBJ1-2; D gene unclear. There are 15 residues in the CDR3. Germline CDR1 and CDR2: SGHKS and YYEKEE (reference sequence). V gave up 4 bases and J gave up 0 bases, with 13 bases separating them. The CDR3 DNA reads TGTGCCAGCAGCCTCCCCGGGAGGACTAACTATGGCTACACCTTC. It encodes CASSLPGRTNYGYTF.

The gene calls are TRBV29-1 and TRBJ2-1; TRBD2 is a possible D gene (6 bases). Trimming removed 6 bases from V and 8 bases from J, with 20 bases in between. The CDR3 extends over 14 amino acids. Germline CDR1 reads SQVTM; CDR2 reads ANQGSEA. CDR3 nucleotides: TGCAGCGTGGGCAATAGCGGAAACCGGGATGAGCAGTTCTTC. Translating gives CSVGNSGNRDEQFF.

The chain recombines TRBV4-2 with TRBJ2-2, with D perhaps matching TRBD1 (6 bases). CDR1 LGHNA and CDR2 YNFKEQ come from the germline V gene. V gave up 8 bases and J gave up 5 bases, with 15 bases separating them. The CDR3 length is 14 residues. DNA of the CDR3: TGTGCCAGCGCTCCAGGACAGTTTACCGGGGAGCTGTTTTTT. The encoded protein is CASAPGQFTGELFF.

This clone showed up just a few times. V usage is TRBV11-3 and J usage is TRBJ2-1, with 10 bases identical to TRBD2. J was trimmed by 10 bases and V by 0 bases; bases with no gene match: 6. Germline V gene data show CDR1 as SGHNT and CDR2 as YENEEA. This CDR3 is 15 amino acids long. CDR3 sequence: CASSLETAGGMEQFF. The CDR3 DNA is TGTGCCAGCAGCTTAGAAACAGCGGGGGGGATGGAGCAGTTCTTC.

V gene TRBV9 combines with J gene TRBJ2-1; TRBD1 aligns across 7 bases. The CDR3 is made up of 17 amino acids. In germline, CDR1 is SGDLS, CDR2 YYNGEE. J was trimmed by 3 bases and V by 2 bases; bases with no gene match: 11. CDR3 bases: TGTGCCAGCAGCGTCAGACCTACAGGGGCGAGCTACAATGAGCAGTTCTTC. This gives the protein CASSVRPTGASYNEQFF.

This clone was detected only once. The chain recombines TRBV6-5 with TRBJ2-6, with D perhaps TRBD1 (5 bases). The CDR3 runs to 16 residues. Germline assignment: CDR1 MNHEY and CDR2 SVGAGI. V dropped 3 bases and J dropped 0 bases, with 9 bases sitting between them. In nucleotides, the CDR3 is TGTGCCAGCAGTTATCAAACAGGCTCTGGGGCCAACGTCCTGACTTTC. It specifies CASSYQTGSGANVLTF.

The gene calls are TRBV5-1 and TRBJ2-7, with 7 bases matching TRBD1. V gave up 3 bases and J gave up 4 bases; unmatched junction bases: 4. Germline assignment: CDR1 SGHRS and CDR2 YFSETQ. CDR3 length: 13 amino acids. The CDR3 loop is CASSSGQLYEQYF. The CDR3 DNA reads TGCGCCAGCAGCTCGGGACAGTTATACGAGCAGTACTTC.

V and J are TRBV19 and TRBJ1-5; 9 bases agree with TRBD1. The CDR3 is 16 amino acids. The V and J ends lost 9 bases and 1 base, in that order; junction bases with no gene match: 10. Germline values: CDR1 LNHDA, CDR2 SQIVND (reference sequence). The CDR3 loop is CASGTGRVRSNQPQHF. CDR3 nucleotide sequence: TGTGCCAGCGGGACAGGGCGGGTTAGGAGCAATCAGCCCCAGCATTTT.